This T cell receptor beta chain was documented in a study of OX40 agonist ivuxolimab in advanced cancers. General study results and limits: With doses of 0.1 to 3.0 mg/kg, CD4+ and CD8+ blood T cells had undergone clonal expansion by week 6.

Measured with immunoSEQ multiplex PCR; TCRdb has only the in-frame clones, and not every one. The sample has some 41,000 clones; around 90% are singletons. The ends were cut back, 3 bases at V and 5 bases at J, with 8 bases in the middle. CDR1 is ENHRY and CDR2 is SYGVKD in the germline V gene. CDR3 length equals 12 residues. Of note for this clone: Its antigen is not identified.

This clonotype was sampled from an adult with an advanced solid tumor such as melanoma, head and neck, liver or kidney cancer. The genes are TRBV10-3 and TRBJ2-7; D unresolved. The sequenced sample was CD4+ or CD8+ T cells sorted from blood, obtained in a trial of the OX40 agonist ivuxolimab. The CDR3 spells CAISDNTDEQYF. The CDR3 DNA is TGTGCCATCAGTGACAACACAGACGAGCAGTACTTC.